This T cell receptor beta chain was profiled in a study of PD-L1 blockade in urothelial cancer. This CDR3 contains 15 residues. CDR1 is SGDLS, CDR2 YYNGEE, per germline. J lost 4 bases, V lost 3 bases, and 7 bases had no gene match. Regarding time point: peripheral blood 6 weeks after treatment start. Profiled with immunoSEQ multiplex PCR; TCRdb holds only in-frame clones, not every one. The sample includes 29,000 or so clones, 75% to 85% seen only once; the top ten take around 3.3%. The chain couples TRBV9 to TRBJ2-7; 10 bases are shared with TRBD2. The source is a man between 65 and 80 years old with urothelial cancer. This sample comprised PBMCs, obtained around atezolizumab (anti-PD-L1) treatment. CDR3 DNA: TGTGCCAGCAGCGCCAGAGCGGGAGGGCCGTACGAGCAGTACTTC. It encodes CASSARAGGPYEQYF.